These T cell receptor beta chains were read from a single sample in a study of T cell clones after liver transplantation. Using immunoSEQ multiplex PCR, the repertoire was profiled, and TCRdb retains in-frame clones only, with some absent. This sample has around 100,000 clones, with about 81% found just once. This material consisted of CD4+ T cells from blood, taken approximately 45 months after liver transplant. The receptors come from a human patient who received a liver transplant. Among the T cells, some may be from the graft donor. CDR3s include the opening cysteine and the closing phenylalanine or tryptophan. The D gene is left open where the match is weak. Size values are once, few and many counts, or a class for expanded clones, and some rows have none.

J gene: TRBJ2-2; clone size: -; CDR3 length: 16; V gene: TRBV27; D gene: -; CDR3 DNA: TGTGCCAGCAGTTTATTGGCAGGCGCTAACACCGGGGAGCTGTTTTTT; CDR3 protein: CASSLLAGANTGELFF
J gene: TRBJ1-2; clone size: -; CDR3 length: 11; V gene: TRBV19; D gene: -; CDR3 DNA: TGTGCCAGTAGCACAATTTATGGCTACACCTTC; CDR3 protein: CASSTIYGYTF
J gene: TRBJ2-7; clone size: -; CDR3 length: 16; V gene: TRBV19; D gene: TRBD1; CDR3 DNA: TGTGCCAGTAGTCCCGAGACAGGGTCCTGGCGGAACGAGCAGTACTTC; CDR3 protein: CASSPETGSWRNEQYF
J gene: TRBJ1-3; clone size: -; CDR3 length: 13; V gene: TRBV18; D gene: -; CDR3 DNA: TGTGCCAGCTCACCAGAGCCCGGAAACACCATATATTTT; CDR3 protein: CASSPEPGNTIYF
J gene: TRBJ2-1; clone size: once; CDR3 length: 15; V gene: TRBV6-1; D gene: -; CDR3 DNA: TGTGCCAGCAGTGATACCGGGACACCGAGGGGTGAGCAGTTCTTC; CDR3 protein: CASSDTGTPRGEQFF
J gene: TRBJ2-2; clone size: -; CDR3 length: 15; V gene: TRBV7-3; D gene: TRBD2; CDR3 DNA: TGTGCCAGCAGCCCCGGGGGGGCCGCCACCGGGGAGCTGTTTTTT; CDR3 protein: CASSPGGAATGELFF
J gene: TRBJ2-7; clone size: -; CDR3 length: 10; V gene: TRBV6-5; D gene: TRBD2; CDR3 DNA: TGTGCCGCGGGGGTCTACGAGCAGTACTTC; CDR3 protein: CAAGVYEQYF
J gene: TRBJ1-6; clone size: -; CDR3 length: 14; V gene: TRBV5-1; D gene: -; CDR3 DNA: TGCGCCAGCAGCTTGGACAGGGTAAATTCACCCCTCCACTTT; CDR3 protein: CASSLDRVNSPLHF
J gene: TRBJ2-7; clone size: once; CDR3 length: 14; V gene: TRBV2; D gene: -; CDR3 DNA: TGTGCCAGCAGTGGGGGAACAGGGCCCTACGAGCAGTACTTC; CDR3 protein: CASSGGTGPYEQYF
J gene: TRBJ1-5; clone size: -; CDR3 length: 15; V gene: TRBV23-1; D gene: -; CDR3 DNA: TGCGCCAGCCACGGAGGGGGGGAAATCACTCAGCCCCAGCATTTT; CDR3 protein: CASHGGGEITQPQHF
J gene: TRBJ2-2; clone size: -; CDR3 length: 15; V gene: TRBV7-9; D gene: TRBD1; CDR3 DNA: TGTGCCAGCAGCTTAGAGGGACAGGGGCAGCGGGAGCTGTTTTTT; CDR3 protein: CASSLEGQGQRELFF
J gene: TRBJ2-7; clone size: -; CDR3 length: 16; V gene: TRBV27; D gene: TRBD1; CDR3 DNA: TGTGCCAGCAGCCCCTGGGTGGGACAGGGGGCTGGCGAGCAGTACTTC; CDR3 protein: CASSPWVGQGAGEQYF
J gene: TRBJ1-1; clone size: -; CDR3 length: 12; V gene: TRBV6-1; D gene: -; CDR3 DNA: TGTGCCAGCAGTGAAATCGTCCGAGGGGCTTTCTTT; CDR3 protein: CASSEIVRGAFF
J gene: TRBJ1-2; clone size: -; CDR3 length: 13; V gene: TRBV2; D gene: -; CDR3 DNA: TGTGCCAGCAGTGAATACGAGACATATGGCTACACCTTC; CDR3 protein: CASSEYETYGYTF
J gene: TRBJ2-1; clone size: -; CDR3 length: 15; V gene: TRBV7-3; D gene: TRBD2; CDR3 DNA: TGTGCCAGCAGCCTCGGGGGGGTGGCCCTCTATGAGCAGTTCTTC; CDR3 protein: CASSLGGVALYEQFF
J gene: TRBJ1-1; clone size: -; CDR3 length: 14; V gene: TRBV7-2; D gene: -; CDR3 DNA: TGTGCCAGCAGCTTCGGTGAGGTGATCCCTGAAGCTTTCTTT; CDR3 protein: CASSFGEVIPEAFF